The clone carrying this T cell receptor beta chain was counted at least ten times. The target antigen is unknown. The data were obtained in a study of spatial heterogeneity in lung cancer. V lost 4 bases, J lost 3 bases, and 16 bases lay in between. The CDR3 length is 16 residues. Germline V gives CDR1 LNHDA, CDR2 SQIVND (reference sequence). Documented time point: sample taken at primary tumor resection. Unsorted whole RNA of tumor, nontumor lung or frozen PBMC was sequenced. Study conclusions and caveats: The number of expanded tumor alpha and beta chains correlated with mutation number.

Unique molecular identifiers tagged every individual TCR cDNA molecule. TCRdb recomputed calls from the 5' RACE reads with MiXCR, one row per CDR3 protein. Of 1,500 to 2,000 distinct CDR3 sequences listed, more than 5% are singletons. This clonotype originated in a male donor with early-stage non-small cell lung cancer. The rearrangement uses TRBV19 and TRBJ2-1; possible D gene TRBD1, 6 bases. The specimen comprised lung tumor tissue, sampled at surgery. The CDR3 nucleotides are TGTGCCAGTAGTACCCGGACAGCCCCCCTCTACAATGAGCAGTTCTTC. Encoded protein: CASSTRTAPLYNEQFF. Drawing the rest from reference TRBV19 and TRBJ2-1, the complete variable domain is DGGITQSPKYLFRKEGQNVTLSCEQNLNHDAMYWYRQDPGQGLRLIYYSQIVNDFQKGDIAEGYSVSREKKESFPLTVTSAQKNPTAFYLCASSTRTAPLYNEQFFGPGTRLTVL.